A selection of T cell receptor beta chains follows, all from one sample in a study of T cells after posttransplantation cyclophosphamide. The repertoire was sequenced with immunoSEQ multiplex PCR; TCRdb's copy has only in-frame clones and lacks some. The sample lists 20,000 to 25,000 clones, 85% to 90% occurring once. The source was PBMCs, collected 359 days after allogeneic stem cell transplant with calcineurin inhibitor and methotrexate. These TCRs come from a female patient in her 30s who received an allogeneic stem cell transplant from an unrelated donor, was CMV-positive, and had acute and chronic GVHD. The T cells may partly be graft donor cells. Each CDR3 is given with its conserved first and last residue. The order of the fields is J gene, V gene, clone size, D gene, CDR3 DNA, CDR3 protein. The D gene is left open where the match is weak. Clone size appears in some rows only: once, few, many, or a class for an expanded clone.

TRBJ1-2 | TRBV14 | few | TRBD1 | TGTGCCAGCAGCCCCGGGACAGGGTTGCGCAGGGACTATGGCTACACCTTC | CASSPGTGLRRDYGYTF
TRBJ2-1 | TRBV19 | - | - | TGTGCCAGTAGTATAGTGGGGGGGGCGGCTGAGCAGTTCTTC | CASSIVGGAAEQFF
TRBJ1-1 | TRBV11-2 | - | - | TGTGCCAGCAGCTCACGCCGACAGGAAGCTTTCTTT | CASSSRRQEAFF
TRBJ2-3 | TRBV18 | - | TRBD1 | TGTGCCAGCTCACCTACAGGGGGCCCCACAGATACGCAGTATTTT | CASSPTGGPTDTQYF
TRBJ2-5 | TRBV18 | - | - | TGTGCCAGCTCACCACTAACGAGAGCAGAGACCCAGTACTTC | CASSPLTRAETQYF
TRBJ2-1 | TRBV18 | - | - | TGTGCCAGCTCACCAAGAGAAGTTGATGAGCAGTTCTTC | CASSPREVDEQFF
TRBJ1-1 | TRBV27 | - | - | TGTGCCAGCAGTCCACAGGGAGGGGGGACCACTGAAGCTTTCTTT | CASSPQGGGTTEAFF
TRBJ2-7 | TRBV6-1 | - | - | TGTGCCAGCCTAACCCACACAGAGTCCTACGAGCAGTACTTC | CASLTHTESYEQYF
TRBJ1-5 | TRBV5-1 | - | TRBD1 | TGCGCCAGCAGCTTAGGGGGGACAGTTAGCAATCAGCCCCAGCATTTT | CASSLGGTVSNQPQHF
TRBJ2-1 | TRBV10-3 | - | TRBD2 | TGTGCCATCAGCTTAATGGGACTAGCGGGAGGGCCAGGTGAGCAGTTCTTC | CAISLMGLAGGPGEQFF
TRBJ1-5 | TRBV7-9 | - | - | TGTGCCAGCAGCTCCGGGACAAGCAATCAGCCCCAGCATTTT | CASSSGTSNQPQHF
TRBJ2-2 | TRBV30 | - | TRBD1 | TGTGCCTGGAGTCCGTTGGGACAGGGTCGGTCCGGGGAGCTGTTTTTT | CAWSPLGQGRSGELFF
TRBJ2-3 | TRBV6-5 | - | TRBD2 | TGTGCCAGCAGCCGGGGACTAGCGGGAGATACGCAGTATTTT | CASSRGLAGDTQYF
TRBJ2-2 | TRBV7-8 | - | TRBD2 | TGTGCCAGCGAAAAGGGACTAGCGAACACCGGGGAGCTGTTTTTT | CASEKGLANTGELFF
TRBJ1-3 | TRBV5-1 | - | - | TGCGCCAGCAGCTTGGAAGGACAGCCTGGAAACACCATATATTTT | CASSLEGQPGNTIYF
TRBJ2-6 | TRBV5-6 | once | TRBD2 | TGTGCCAGCAGCTATCCTCCCCAAGACGGGAGGTCTGGGGCCAACGTCCTGACTTTC | CASSYPPQDGRSGANVLTF
TRBJ2-5 | TRBV9 | - | TRBD1 | TGTGCCAGCAGCGTTACAGGGGTCGGAATGGAGACCCAGTACTTC | CASSVTGVGMETQYF
TRBJ2-5 | TRBV6-5 | - | - | TGTGCCAGCAGTTACACGCCGGGACTTCAAGAGACCCAGTACTTC | CASSYTPGLQETQYF
TRBJ2-4 | TRBV5-5 | - | TRBD1 | TGTGCCAGCAGCCGACAGAGACAGGGGGCTGGCAAAAACATTCAGTACTTC | CASSRQRQGAGKNIQYF
TRBJ2-1 | TRBV6-4 | - | - | TGTGCCAGCGGCCAGGGCCCCCACAATGAGCAGTTCTTC | CASGQGPHNEQFF
TRBJ1-4 | TRBV6-5 | - | - | TGTGCCAGCAGTTACTCTGGGGGCTCGAGCGAAAAACTGTTTTTT | CASSYSGGSSEKLFF
TRBJ1-2 | TRBV5-4 | once | - | TGTGCCAGCAGCTCCTCGGGGGGGCCCATATACTATGGCTACACCTTC | CASSSSGGPIYYGYTF
TRBJ2-7 | TRBV6-5 | - | TRBD2 | TGTGCCAGCAGGTCTCCCGGGACTAGCAGATACGAGCAGTACTTC | CASRSPGTSRYEQYF
TRBJ2-3 | TRBV9 | - | TRBD2 | TGTGCCAGCAGCGTAGTGACTAGCGCGAGTTGGGCAGATACGCAGTATTTT | CASSVVTSASWADTQYF
TRBJ2-2 | TRBV7-6 | - | TRBD2 | TGTGCCAGCAGCCCAACTAGCGGGAGGGCGACCGGGGAGCTGTTTTTT | CASSPTSGRATGELFF
TRBJ1-2 | TRBV2 | - | TRBD1 | TGTGCCAGAGACCATAAAGGAGGGCAGGGACAGGGCTACACCTTC | CARDHKGGQGQGYTF
TRBJ2-3 | TRBV5-1 | - | TRBD2 | TGCGCCAGCAGCTTGGCTTCAGGACTAGCGGGAGAGATTAGCACAGATACGCAGTATTTT | CASSLASGLAGEISTDTQYF
TRBJ2-3 | TRBV6-4 | - | - | TGTGCCAGCAGCCAGGGATTTTCAGATACGCAGTATTTT | CASSQGFSDTQYF